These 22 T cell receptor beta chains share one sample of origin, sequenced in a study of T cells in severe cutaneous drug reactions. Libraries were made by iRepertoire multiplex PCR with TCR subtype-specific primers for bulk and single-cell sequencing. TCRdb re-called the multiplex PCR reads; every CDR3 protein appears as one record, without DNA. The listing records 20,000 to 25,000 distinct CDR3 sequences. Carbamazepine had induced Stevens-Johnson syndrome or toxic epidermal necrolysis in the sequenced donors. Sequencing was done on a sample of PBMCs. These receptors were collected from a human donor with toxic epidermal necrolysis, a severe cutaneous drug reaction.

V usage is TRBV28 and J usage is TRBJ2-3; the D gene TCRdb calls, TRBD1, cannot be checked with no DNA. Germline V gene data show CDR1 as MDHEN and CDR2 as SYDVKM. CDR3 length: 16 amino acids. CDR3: CASSSTGGVGTDTQYF.

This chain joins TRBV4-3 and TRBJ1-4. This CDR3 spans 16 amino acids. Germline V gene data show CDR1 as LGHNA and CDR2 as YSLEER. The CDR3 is CASSQDLGERVEKLFF.

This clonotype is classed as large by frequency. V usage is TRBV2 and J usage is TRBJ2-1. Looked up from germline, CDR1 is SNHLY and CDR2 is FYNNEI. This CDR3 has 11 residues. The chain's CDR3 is CASSVGQVQFF.

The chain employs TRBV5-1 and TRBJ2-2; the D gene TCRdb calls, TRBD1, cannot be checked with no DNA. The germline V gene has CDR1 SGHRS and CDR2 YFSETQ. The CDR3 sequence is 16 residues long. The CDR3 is CASSGPGRLNTGELFF.

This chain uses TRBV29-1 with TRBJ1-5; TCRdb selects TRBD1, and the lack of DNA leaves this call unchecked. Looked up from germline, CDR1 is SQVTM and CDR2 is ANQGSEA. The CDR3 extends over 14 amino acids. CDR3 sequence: CSVEVEGAHQPQHF.

Here the CDR3 reads CASSLGPSHLTETQYF. This rearrangement joins TRBV5-1 to TRBJ2-5. The CDR3 consists of 16 residues. In germline, CDR1 is SGHRS, CDR2 YFSETQ. Complete variable domain (other parts from reference TRBV5-1 and TRBJ2-5): KAGVTQTPRYLIKTRGQQVTLSCSPISGHRSVSWYQQTPGQGLQFLFEYFSETQRNKGNFPGRFSGRQFSNSRSEMNVSTLELGDSALYLCASSLGPSHLTETQYFGPGTRLLVL.

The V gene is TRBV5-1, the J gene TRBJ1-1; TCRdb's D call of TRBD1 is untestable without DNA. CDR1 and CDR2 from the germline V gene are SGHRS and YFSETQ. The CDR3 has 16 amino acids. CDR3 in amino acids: CASSLSGIGGNTEAFF.

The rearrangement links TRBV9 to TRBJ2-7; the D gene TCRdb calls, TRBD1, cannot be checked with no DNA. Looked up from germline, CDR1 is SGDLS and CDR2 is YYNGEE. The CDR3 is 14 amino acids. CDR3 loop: CASSAGQGVLGQYF.

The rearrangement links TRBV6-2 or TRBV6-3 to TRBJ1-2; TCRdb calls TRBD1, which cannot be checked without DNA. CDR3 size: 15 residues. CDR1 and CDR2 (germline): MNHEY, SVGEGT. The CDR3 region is CASSPGTLLVYGYTF.

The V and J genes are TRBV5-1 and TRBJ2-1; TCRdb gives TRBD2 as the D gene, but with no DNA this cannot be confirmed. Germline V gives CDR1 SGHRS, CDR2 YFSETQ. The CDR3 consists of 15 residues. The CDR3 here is CASSRGGLAVHEQFF.

CDR3 amino acids: CSASNQDPGLEYGYTF. The chain has TRBV20-1 and TRBJ1-2. This CDR3 region has 16 residues. The germline gives CDR1 DFQATT, CDR2 SNEGSKA (reference sequence).

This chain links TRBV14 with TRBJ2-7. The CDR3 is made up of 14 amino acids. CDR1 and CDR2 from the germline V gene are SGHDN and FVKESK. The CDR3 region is CASSPGRWPYEQYF.

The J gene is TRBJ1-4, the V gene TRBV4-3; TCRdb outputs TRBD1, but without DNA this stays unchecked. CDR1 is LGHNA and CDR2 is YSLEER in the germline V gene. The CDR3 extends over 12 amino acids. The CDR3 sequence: CASSQDGRKLFF.

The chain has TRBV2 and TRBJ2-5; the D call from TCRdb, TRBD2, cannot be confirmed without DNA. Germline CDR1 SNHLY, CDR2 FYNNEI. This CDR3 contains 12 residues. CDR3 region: CASEGGSETQYF. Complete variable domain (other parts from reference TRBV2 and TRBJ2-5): EPEVTQTPSHQVTQMGQEVILRCVPISNHLYFYWYRQILGQKVEFLVSFYNNEISEKSEIFDDQFSVERPDGSNFTLKIRSTKLEDSAMYFCASEGGSETQYFGPGTRLLVL.

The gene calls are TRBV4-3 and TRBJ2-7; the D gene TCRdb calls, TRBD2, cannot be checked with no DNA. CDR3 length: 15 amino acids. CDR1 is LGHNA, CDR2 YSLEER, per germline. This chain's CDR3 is CASSLSPGGVHEQYF.

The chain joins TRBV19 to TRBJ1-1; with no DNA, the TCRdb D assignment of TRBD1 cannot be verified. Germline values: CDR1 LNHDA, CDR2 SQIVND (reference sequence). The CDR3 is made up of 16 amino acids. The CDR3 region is CASSIDFDSRVIEAFF.

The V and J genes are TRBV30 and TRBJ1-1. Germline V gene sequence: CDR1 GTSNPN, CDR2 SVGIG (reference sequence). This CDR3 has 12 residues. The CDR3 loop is CAWNRQHTEAFF.

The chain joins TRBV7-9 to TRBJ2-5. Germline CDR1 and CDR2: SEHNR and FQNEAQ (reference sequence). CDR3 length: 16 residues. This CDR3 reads CASSLVLSTDQETQYF.

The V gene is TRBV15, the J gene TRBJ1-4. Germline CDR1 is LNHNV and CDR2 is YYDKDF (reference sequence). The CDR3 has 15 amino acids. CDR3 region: CATSRDGTTNEKLFF.

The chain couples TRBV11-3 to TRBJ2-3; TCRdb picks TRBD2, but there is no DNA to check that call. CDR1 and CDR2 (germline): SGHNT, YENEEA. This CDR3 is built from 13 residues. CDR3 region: CASSRGVADTQYF.

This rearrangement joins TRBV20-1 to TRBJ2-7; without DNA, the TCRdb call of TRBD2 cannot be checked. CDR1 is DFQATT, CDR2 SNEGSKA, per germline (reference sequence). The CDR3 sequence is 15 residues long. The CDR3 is CSARDPGTSVLEQYF.

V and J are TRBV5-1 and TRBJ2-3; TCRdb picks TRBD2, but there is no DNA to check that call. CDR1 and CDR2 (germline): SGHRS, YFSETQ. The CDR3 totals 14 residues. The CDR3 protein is CASSQGLDTDTQYF.